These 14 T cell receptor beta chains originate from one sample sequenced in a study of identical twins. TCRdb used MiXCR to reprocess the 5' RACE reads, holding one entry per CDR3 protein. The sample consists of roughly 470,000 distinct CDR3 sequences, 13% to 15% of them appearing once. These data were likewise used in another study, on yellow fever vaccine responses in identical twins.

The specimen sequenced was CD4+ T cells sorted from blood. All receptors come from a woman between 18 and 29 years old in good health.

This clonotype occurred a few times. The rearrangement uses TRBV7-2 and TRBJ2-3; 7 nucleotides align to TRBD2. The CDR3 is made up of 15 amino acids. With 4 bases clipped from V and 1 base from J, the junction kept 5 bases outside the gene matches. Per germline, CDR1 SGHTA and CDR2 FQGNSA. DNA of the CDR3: TGTGCCAGCAGCTCGGCGGGGGACCGCACAGATACGCAGTATTTT. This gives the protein CASSSAGDRTDTQYF.

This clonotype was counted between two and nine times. CDR3 protein: CASRKRGNSNQPQHF. The DNA for the CDR3 is TGTGCCAGCAGAAAGAGGGGAAATAGCAATCAGCCCCAGCATTTT. The chain couples TRBV12-3 or TRBV12-4 to TRBJ1-5, with D perhaps matching TRBD1 (5 bases). This CDR3 spans 15 amino acids. V lost 6 bases, J lost 0 bases, and 12 bases lay in between.

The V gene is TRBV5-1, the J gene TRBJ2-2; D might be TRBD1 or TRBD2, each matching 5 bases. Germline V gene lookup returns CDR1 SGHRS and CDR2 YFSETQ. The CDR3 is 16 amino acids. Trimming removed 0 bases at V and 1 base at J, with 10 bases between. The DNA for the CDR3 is TGCGCCAGCAGCTTGGTTCTGGGGGTGAACACCGGGGAGCTGTTTTTT. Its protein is CASSLVLGVNTGELFF.

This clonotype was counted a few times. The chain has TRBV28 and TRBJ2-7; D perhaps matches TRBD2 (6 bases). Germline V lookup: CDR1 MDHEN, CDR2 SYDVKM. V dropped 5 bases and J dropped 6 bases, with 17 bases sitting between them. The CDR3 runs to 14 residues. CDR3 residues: CASSGHRTSFEQYF. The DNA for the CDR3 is TGTGCCAGCAGTGGACACCGAACTAGCTTCGAGCAGTACTTC. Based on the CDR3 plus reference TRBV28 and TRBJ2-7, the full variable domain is DVKVTQSSRYLVKRTGEKVFLECVQDMDHENMFWYRQDPGLGLRLIYFSYDVKMKEKGDIPEGYSVSREKKERFSLILESASTNQTSMYLCASSGHRTSFEQYFGPGTRLTVT.

The CDR3 DNA follows: TGTGCCTTCTCAGTACTAGCATCTAGCACAGATACGCAGTATTTT. Its translation: CAFSVLASSTDTQYF. The chain carries TRBV30 and TRBJ2-3, with a tentative D call TRBD2 (6 bases). V shed 7 bases and J shed 0 bases, with 17 bases lying between them. Germline V gene lookup returns CDR1 GTSNPN and CDR2 SVGIG (reference sequence). The CDR3 spans 15 residues.

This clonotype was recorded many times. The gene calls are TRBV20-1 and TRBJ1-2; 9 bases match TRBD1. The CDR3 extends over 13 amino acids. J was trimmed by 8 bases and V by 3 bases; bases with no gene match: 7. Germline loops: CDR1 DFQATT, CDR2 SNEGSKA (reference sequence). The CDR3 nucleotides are TGCAGTGCTAGCCGGGACAGGGATAAAGGCTACACCTTC. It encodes CSASRDRDKGYTF.

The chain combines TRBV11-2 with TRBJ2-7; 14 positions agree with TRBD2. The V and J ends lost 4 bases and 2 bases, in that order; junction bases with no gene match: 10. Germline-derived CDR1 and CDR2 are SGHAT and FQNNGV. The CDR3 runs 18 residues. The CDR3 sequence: CASSSGTSGGWRAYEQYF. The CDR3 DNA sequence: TGTGCCAGCAGCTCCGGGACTAGCGGGGGATGGAGGGCCTACGAGCAGTACTTC.

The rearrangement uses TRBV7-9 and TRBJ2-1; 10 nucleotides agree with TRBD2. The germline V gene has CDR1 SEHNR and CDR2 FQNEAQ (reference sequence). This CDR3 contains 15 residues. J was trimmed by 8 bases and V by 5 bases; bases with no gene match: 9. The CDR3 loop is CASSLKRGGVDEQFF. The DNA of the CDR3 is TGTGCCAGCAGCCTTAAGCGGGGGGGCGTCGATGAGCAGTTCTTC. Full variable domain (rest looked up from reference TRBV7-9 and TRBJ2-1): DTGVSQNPRHKITKRGQNVTFRCDPISEHNRLYWYRQTLGQGPEFLTYFQNEAQLEKSRLLSDRFSAERPKGSFSTLEIQRTEQGDSAMYLCASSLKRGGVDEQFFGPGTRLTVL.

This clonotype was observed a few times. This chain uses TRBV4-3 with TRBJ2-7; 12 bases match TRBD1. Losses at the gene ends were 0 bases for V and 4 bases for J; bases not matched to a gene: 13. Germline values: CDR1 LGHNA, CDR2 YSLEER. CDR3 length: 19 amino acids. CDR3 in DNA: TGCGCCAGCAGCCAAGAGACGTCTGGGACAGGGGGCTTCTTTTACGAGCAGTACTTC. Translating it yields CASSQETSGTGGFFYEQYF.

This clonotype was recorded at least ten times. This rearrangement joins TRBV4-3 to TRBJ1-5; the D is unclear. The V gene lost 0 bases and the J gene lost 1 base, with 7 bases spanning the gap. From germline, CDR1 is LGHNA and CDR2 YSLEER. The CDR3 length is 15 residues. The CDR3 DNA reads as TGCGCCAGCAGCCAAGAAGACGCCAGCAATCAGCCCCAGCATTTT. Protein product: CASSQEDASNQPQHF.

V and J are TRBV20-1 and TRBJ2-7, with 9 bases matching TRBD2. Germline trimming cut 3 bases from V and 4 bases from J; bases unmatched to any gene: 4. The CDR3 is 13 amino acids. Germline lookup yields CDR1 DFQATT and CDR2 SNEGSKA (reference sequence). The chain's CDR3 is CSASALAGYEQYF. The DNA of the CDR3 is TGCAGTGCTAGCGCGCTAGCGGGGTACGAGCAGTACTTC.

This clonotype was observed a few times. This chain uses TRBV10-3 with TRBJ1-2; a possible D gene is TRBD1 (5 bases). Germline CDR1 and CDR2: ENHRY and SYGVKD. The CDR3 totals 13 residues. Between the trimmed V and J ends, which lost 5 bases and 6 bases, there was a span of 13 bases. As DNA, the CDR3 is TGTGCCATCAGTCGTGGGGGGGAAGATGGCTACACCTTC. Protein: CAISRGGEDGYTF.

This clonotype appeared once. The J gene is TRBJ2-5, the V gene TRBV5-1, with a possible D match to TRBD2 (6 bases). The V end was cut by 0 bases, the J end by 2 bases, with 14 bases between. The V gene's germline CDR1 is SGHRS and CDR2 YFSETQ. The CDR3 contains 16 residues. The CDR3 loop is CASSLGKGGNQETQYF. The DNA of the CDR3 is TGCGCCAGCAGCTTGGGGAAGGGCGGGAATCAAGAGACCCAGTACTTC.

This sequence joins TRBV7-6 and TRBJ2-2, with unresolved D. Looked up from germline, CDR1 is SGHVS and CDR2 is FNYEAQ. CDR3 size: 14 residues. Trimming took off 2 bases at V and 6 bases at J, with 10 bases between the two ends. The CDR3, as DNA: TGTGCCAGCAGCTTAATGACAAGCCCCGGGGAGCTGTTTTTT. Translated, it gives CASSLMTSPGELFF.